A selection of T cell receptor beta chains follows, all from one sample in a study of cytomegalovirus exposure and HLA in healthy donors. Clones were read by immunoSEQ multiplex PCR, and TCRdb kept only the in-frame ones, dropping some. Among 150,000 to 200,000 clones listed, about 76% were seen once. The sequenced sample consisted of PBMCs. The receptors derive from a woman under 30 in good health and CMV-seropositive. Each CDR3 is given with its conserved first and last residue. A D gene is named only where the DNA matches it firmly. A clone size is listed for some rows: how often the clone was seen (once, few, many), or a class if it is expanded.

TRBV14,TRBJ2-7,NA,NA,TGTGCCAGCAGCGGTTTTCAGGGCTCCTACGAGCAGTACTTC,CASSGFQGSYEQYF
TRBV19,TRBJ2-1,TRBD2,once,TGTGCCAGTAGTATAAGCGGGGAGAAATACAATGAGCAGTTCTTC,CASSISGEKYNEQFF
TRBV6-1,TRBJ1-2,TRBD1,NA,TGTGCCAGTAACAGGGGGGACCATGGCTACACCTTC,CASNRGDHGYTF
TRBV5-4,TRBJ2-7,NA,NA,TGTGCCAGCAGCGGATCCGGCACTAGCTTCTACGAGCAGTACTTC,CASSGSGTSFYEQYF
TRBV5-6,TRBJ1-2,NA,few,TGTGCCAGCAGCCATGGGACTGGGGGCTACACCTTC,CASSHGTGGYTF
TRBV12-5,TRBJ2-2,NA,NA,TGTGCTAGTGGTTTGGTCCCCGGGACACTTAACACCGGGGAGCTGTTTTTT,CASGLVPGTLNTGELFF
TRBV7-2,TRBJ2-7,NA,NA,TGTGCCAGCAGCTCCGCGGCGGGACCACCCTACGAGCAGTACTTC,CASSSAAGPPYEQYF
TRBV6-7,TRBJ2-3,NA,NA,TGTGCCAGCAGTTACTCGATCGCTCGCGGCGGCGCAGATACGCAGTATTTT,CASSYSIARGGADTQYF
TRBV25-1,TRBJ2-1,TRBD2,few,TGTGCCAGCAGTCACCCCCCGAGCGGGGTCAATGAGCAGTTCTTC,CASSHPPSGVNEQFF
TRBV9,TRBJ2-3,NA,NA,TGTGCCAGCGCCGCCTACCCTAGCACAGATACGCAGTATTTT,CASAAYPSTDTQYF
TRBV7-8,TRBJ2-1,NA,few,TGTGCCAGCAGCTGGAACAGGGCGGACAATGAGCAGTTCTTC,CASSWNRADNEQFF
TRBV4-3,TRBJ1-5,NA,NA,TGCGCCAGCAGCCAAGACGAAGCTCAGCCCCAGCATTTT,CASSQDEAQPQHF
TRBV27,TRBJ2-1,TRBD2,NA,TGTGCCAGCAGTTTAATGGGTCTAGCGGGGGGGACTGAGCAGTTCTTC,CASSLMGLAGGTEQFF
TRBV4-3,TRBJ2-3,NA,NA,TGCGCCAGCAGCCAAGAGATAGTGGATACGCAGTATTTT,CASSQEIVDTQYF
TRBV15,TRBJ1-2,TRBD1,NA,TGTGCCACCAGCAGAGATCTAACAGGGGCTAACTATGGCTACACCTTC,CATSRDLTGANYGYTF
TRBV10-3,TRBJ1-5,NA,once,TGTGCCATCAGTGAGTTTAGTAACAATCAGCCCCAGCATTTT,CAISEFSNNQPQHF
TRBV6-1,TRBJ2-5,NA,few,TGTGCCAGCACAGCGAAAGAGACCCAGTACTTC,CASTAKETQYF
TRBV16,TRBJ1-2,TRBD1,NA,TGTGCCAGCAGCCCACCTCAAATACAGGGGGGCTATGGCTACACCTTC,CASSPPQIQGGYGYTF
TRBV9,TRBJ1-1,NA,NA,TGTGCCAGCAGCGCTAGGGGGGGGACAACGTTAGAATTT,CASSARGGTTLEF
TRBV18,TRBJ1-3,NA,NA,TGTGCCAGCTCACGTGAACACATCTCTGGAAACACCATATATTTT,CASSREHISGNTIYF
TRBV2,TRBJ2-5,NA,NA,TGTGCCAGCAGCTGGGAGGGGGAGGGGGAGACCCAGTACTTC,CASSWEGEGETQYF
TRBV29-1,TRBJ1-1,TRBD1,few,TGCAGCTCCGACCCCTACCTTGACAGGGACACTGAAGCTTTCTTT,CSSDPYLDRDTEAFF
TRBV4-3,TRBJ2-3,NA,NA,TGCGCCAGCAGCCAAGGGCGGATCACAGATACGCAGTATTTT,CASSQGRITDTQYF
TRBV10-3,TRBJ1-2,NA,NA,TGTGCCAATTCAGGGGCCTCTAACTATGGCTACACCTTC,CANSGASNYGYTF
TRBV18,TRBJ2-7,TRBD1,NA,TGTGCCAGCTCACCACCCCTACAGGGGTCCTCCTACGAGCAGTACTTC,CASSPPLQGSSYEQYF
TRBV6-6,TRBJ2-3,TRBD2,NA,TGTGTTAGCGGGGGGGCCCAAGATACGCAGTATTTT,CVSGGAQDTQYF
TRBV2,TRBJ2-6,NA,once,TGTGCCAGCAGTTACGACAGGGGAGGGTCTGGGGCCAACGTCCTGACTTTC,CASSYDRGGSGANVLTF
TRBV19,TRBJ1-2,TRBD1,NA,TGTGCCAGTAGTCGTCAAGGGACAGGGGACTATGGCTACACCTTC,CASSRQGTGDYGYTF
TRBV7-9,TRBJ2-3,TRBD1,NA,TGTGCCAGCAGCTCTCGACAGGGTGACACCTCTGGCACAGATACGCAGTATTTT,CASSSRQGDTSGTDTQYF
TRBV28,TRBJ1-3,TRBD1,NA,TGTGCCAGCACCCTGGGGGACAGGGGAAACACCATATATTTT,CASTLGDRGNTIYF
TRBV2,TRBJ1-1,TRBD1,NA,TGTGCCAGCAGTGGTGACAGGGTAGGCACTGAAGCTTTCTTT,CASSGDRVGTEAFF
TRBV6-4,TRBJ2-5,TRBD1,few,TGTGCCAGCAGTGTAGCCGGGACAGCCTCGAAAGAAGAGACCCAGTACTTC,CASSVAGTASKEETQYF